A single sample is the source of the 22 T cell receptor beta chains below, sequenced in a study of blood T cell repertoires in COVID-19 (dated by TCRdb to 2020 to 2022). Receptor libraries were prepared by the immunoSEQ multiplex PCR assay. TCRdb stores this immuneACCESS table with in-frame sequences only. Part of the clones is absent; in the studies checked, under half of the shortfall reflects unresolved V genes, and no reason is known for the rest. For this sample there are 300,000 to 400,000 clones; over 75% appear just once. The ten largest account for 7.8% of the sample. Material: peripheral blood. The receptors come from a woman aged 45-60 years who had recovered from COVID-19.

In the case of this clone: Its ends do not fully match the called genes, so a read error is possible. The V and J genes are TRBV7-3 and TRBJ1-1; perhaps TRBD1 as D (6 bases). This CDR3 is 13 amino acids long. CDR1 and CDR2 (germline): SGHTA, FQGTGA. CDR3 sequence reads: CASSPDRDTEAFF. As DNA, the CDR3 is TGTGCCAGCAGCCCTGACCGGGACACCGAAGCTTTCTTT.

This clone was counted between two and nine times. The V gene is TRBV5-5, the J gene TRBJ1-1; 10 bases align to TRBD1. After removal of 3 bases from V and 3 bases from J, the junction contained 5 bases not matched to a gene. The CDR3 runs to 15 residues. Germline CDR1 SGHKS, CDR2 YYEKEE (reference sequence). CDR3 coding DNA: TGTGCCAGCAGCTGGATCGGACAGGGGGACACTGAAGCTTTCTTT. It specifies CASSWIGQGDTEAFF.

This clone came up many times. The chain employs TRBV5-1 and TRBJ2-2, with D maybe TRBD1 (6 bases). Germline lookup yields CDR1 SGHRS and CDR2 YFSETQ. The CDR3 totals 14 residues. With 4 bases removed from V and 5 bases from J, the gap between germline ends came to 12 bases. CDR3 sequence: CASSLDSNTGELFF. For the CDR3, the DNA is TGCGCCAGCAGCCTGGACAGCAATACCGGGGAGCTGTTTTTT.

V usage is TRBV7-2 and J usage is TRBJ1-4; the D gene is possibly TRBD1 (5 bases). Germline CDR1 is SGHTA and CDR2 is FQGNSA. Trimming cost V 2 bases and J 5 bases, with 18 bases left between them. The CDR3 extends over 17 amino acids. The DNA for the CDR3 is TGTGCCAGCAGCTTACCCCGCGGGACCCCGGGGAATGAAAAACTGTTTTTT. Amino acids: CASSLPRGTPGNEKLFF.

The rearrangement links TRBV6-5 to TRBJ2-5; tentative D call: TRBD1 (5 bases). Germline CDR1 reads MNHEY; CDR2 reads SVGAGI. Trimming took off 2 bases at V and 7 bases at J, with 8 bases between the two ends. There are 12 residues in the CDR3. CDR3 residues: CASSYRQGTQYF. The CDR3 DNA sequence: TGTGCCAGCAGTTACCGTCAGGGGACCCAGTACTTC.

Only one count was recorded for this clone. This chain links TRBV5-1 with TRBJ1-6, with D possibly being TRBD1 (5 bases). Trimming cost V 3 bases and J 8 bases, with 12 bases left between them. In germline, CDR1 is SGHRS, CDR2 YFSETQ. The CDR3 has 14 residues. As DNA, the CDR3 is TGCGCCAGCAGCTCCCGAGACAGAGATTCACCCCTCCACTTT. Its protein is CASSSRDRDSPLHF.

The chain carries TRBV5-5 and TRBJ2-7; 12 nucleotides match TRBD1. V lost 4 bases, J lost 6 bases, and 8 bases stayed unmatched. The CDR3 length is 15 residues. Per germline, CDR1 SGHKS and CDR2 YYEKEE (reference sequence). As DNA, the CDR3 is TGTGCCAGCAGCCTTAGGGACAGGGGGCTCGCCGAGCAGTACTTC. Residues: CASSLRDRGLAEQYF.

The CDR3 region has the DNA TGTGCCAGCAGCCGGGAGCTACGGGAAAAACTGTTTTTT. Its translation: CASSRELREKLFF. The rearrangement joins TRBV7-8 to TRBJ1-4; unclear D gene. Germline loops: CDR1 SGHVS, CDR2 FQNEAQ. This CDR3 comprises 13 residues. V was shortened by 5 bases and J by 8 bases, with 12 bases between the two germline ends.

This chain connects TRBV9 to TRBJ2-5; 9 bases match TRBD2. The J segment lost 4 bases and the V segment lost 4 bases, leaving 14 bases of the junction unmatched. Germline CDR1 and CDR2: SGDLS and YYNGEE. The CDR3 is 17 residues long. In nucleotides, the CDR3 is TGTGCCAGCAGCCCCTCACTCGCTAGCGGGGCAGGAGAGACCCAGTACTTC. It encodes CASSPSLASGAGETQYF.

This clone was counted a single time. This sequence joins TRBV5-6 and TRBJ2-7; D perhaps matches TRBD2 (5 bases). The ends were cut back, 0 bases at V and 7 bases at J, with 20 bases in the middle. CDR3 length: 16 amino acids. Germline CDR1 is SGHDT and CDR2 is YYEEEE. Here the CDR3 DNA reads TGTGCCAGCAGCTTGGGCCCCTATTCACTCTCGGGGGAGCAGTACTTC. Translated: CASSLGPYSLSGEQYF.

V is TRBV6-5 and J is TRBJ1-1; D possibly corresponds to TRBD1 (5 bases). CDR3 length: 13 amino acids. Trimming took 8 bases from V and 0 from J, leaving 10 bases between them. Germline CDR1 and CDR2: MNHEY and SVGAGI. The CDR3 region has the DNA TGTGCCAGCCAGGGATGGGTGAACACTGAAGCTTTCTTT. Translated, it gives CASQGWVNTEAFF.

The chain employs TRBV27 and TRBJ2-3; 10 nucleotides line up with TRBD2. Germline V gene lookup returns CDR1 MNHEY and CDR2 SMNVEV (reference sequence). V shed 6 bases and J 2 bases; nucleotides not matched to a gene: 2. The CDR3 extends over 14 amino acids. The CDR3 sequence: CASRGTSVTDTQYF. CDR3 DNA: TGTGCCAGCAGAGGGACTAGCGTCACAGATACGCAGTATTTT.

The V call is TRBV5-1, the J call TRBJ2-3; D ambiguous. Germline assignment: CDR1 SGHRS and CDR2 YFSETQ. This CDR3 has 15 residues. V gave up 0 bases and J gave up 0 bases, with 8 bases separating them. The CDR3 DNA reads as TGCGCCAGCAGCTTGGATCTCCCGAGCACAGATACGCAGTATTTT. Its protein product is CASSLDLPSTDTQYF.

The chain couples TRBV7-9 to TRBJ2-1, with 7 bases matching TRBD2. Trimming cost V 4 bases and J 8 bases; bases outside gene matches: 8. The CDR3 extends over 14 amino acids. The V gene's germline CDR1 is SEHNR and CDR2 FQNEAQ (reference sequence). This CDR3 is CASSSPGLPYEQFF. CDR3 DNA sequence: TGTGCCAGCAGCTCACCGGGACTACCCTATGAGCAGTTCTTC.

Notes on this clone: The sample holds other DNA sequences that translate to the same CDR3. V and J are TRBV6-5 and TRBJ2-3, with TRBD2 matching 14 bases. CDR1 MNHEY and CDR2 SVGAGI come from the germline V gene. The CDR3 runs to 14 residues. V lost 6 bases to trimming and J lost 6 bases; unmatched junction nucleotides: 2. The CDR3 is CASRTSGGADTQYF. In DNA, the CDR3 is TGTGCCAGCAGGACTAGCGGGGGGGCCGATACGCAGTATTTT.

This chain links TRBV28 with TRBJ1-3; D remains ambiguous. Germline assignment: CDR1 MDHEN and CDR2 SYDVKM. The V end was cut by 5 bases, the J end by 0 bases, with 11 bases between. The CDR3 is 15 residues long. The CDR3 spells CASSPLFNSGNTIYF. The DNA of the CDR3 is TGTGCCAGCAGTCCCCTCTTTAACTCTGGAAACACCATATATTTT.

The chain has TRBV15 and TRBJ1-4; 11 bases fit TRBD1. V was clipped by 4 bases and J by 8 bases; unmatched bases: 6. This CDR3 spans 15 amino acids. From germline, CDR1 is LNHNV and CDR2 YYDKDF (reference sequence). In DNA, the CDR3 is TGTGCCACCAGCATAAGGGACAGGGGGTCGGAAAAACTGTTTTTT. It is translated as CATSIRDRGSEKLFF.

CDR3 loop: CASSHTDRGPAKNIQYF. The CDR3 DNA sequence: TGTGCCAGCAGCCACACAGACAGGGGGCCAGCCAAAAACATTCAGTACTTC. The rearrangement links TRBV11-2 to TRBJ2-4; 10 bases map to TRBD1. The germline V gene has CDR1 SGHAT and CDR2 FQNNGV. J was trimmed by 0 bases and V by 5 bases; bases with no gene match: 7. The CDR3 spans 17 residues.

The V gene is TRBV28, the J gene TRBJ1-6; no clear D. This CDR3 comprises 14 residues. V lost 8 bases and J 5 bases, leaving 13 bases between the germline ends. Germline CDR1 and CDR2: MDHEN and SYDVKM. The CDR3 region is CASGTRRNNSPLHF. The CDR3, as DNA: TGTGCCAGCGGCACCCGGCGGAATAATTCACCCCTCCACTTT.

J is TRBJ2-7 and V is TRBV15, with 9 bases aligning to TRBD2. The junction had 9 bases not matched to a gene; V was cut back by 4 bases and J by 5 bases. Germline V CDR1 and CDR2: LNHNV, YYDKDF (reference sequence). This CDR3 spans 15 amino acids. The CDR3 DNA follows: TGTGCCACCAGCATCCTATTAGCGGGAGCCCACGAGCAGTACTTC. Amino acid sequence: CATSILLAGAHEQYF.

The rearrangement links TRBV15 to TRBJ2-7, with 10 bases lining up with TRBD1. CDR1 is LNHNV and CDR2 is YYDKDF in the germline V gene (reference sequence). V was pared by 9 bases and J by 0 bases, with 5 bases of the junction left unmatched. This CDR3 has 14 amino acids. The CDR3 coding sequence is TGTGCCACGGGCGGGGACAGGGGCTCCTACGAGCAGTACTTC. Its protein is CATGGDRGSYEQYF.

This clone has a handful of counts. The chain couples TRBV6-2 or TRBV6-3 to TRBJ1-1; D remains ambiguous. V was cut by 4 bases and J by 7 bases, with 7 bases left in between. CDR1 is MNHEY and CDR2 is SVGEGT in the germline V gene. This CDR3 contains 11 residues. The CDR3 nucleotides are TGTGCCAGCAGTTGGAGCATTGAAGCTTTCTTT. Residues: CASSWSIEAFF.